The clone carrying this T cell receptor beta chain was recorded a few times. What it binds is unknown. The sample comes from a study of response to subunit inactivated influenza vaccine. This CDR3 is built from 18 residues. Germline lookup yields CDR1 SGHDT and CDR2 YYEEEE. The ends lost 4 bases at V and 4 bases at J; junction bases unmatched: 14. TCRdb reanalysed the RT-PCR reads using MiXCR and keeps one entry per CDR3 protein. The sample has about 700,000 distinct CDR3 sequences; approximately 15% are singletons. Study-level results: The study's authors posited that every seasonal influenza vaccination enlists few new T cells.

The chain is built from TRBV5-6 and TRBJ2-7; TRBD2 aligns across 13 bases. The sequencing here drew on PBMCs from blood, taken around two weeks before vaccination. The receptor comes from a man in his fifties who received an inactivated influenza vaccine. CDR3 amino acids: CASSPRTSGSNSQYEQYF. CDR3 nucleotides: TGTGCCAGCAGCCCCAGGACTAGCGGGAGTAACTCCCAATACGAGCAGTACTTC.